This T cell receptor beta chain stems from a study of cytomegalovirus exposure and HLA in healthy donors. 60 Vbeta and 13 Jbeta primers were used in PCR. Per the original data handling: Later, tens of millions of unique TCR beta chains were counted in an analysis, and roughly 10 million of them were shared. The protocol was immunoSEQ multiplex PCR, while the TCRdb copy is restricted to in-frame clones and leaves out a portion. V, J and clone size were drawn from that table, and D and trimming were deduced from the DNA. Of about 170,000 clones listed, about four fifths are singletons. CDR3 length: 17 residues.

The chain is built from TRBV21-1 and TRBJ2-2; the D segment call TRBD1 is taken from the table without a DNA check. TRBV21-1 is annotated as a pseudogene. The receptor comes from a girl aged 10 to 17 in good health and CMV-seropositive. The sequencing sample was made of PBMCs. CDR3 coding DNA: TGTACCAGCAGCAAAACCCGGGGCAGGGGGCGAGTCGGGGAGCTGTTTTTT. Protein: CTSSKTRGRGRVGELFF.